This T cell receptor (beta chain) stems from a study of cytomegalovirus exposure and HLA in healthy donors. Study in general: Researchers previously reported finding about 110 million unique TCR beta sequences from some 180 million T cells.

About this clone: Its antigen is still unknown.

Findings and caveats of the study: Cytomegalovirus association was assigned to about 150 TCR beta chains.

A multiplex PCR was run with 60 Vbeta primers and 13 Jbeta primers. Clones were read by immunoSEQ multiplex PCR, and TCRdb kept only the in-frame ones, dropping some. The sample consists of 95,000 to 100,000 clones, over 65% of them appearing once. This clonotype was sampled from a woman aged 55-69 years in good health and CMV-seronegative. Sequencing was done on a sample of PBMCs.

CDR3 protein: CASSRVSNTEAFF. CDR3 nucleotides: TGCGCCAGCAGCCGCGTCTCAAACACTGAAGCTTTCTTT. This chain connects TRBV5-1 to TRBJ1-1; D gene uncertain. The V end was cut by 4 bases, the J end by 2 bases, with 9 bases between. The CDR3 sequence is 13 residues long. Germline V CDR1 and CDR2: SGHRS, YFSETQ.